This TCR beta chain was observed in a study of cytomegalovirus exposure and HLA in healthy donors. Amplification used 60 Vbeta primers and 13 Jbeta primers. Authors' analysis steps: An analysis that came later counted roughly 80 million unique TCR beta chains, approximately 10 million shared. Using immunoSEQ multiplex PCR, the repertoire was profiled, and TCRdb retains in-frame clones only, with some absent. The V and J calls and clone size were taken over from that table, and D and trimming were inferred from the DNA. The sample yields 110,000 to 150,000 clones, 75% to 90% seen once. Regarding the study as a whole: An ancestry cluster, one associated with Asian ancestry, reportedly showed fewer N-insertions than the 666-donor mean in a later analysis.

On this clone itself: What it recognizes is unknown.

In nominal health when sampled, donors likely had unrecorded immune exposures nonetheless. This CDR3 comprises 13 residues. Trimming removed 3 bases from V and 4 bases from J; junction bases left unmatched: 2. CDR1 SGHNT and CDR2 YYREEE come from the germline V gene (reference sequence). This clonotype was sampled from a female donor in good health and CMV-seronegative. The gene calls are TRBV5-4 and TRBJ2-5, with TRBD2 matching 8 bases. The sample comprised PBMCs. CDR3 DNA: TGTGCCAGCAGCTCCGGGAGGGGAGAGACCCAGTACTTC. Residues: CASSSGRGETQYF.